This T cell receptor beta chain was identified in a study of PD-1 blockade in classical Hodgkin lymphoma. Libraries were prepared by immunoSEQ multiplex PCR; TCRdb keeps only in-frame clonotypes and omits some of them. The data hold about 97,000 clones, with around 89% observed a single time. Relapses following autologous stem cell transplantation were seen in all patients, with brentuximab vedotin exposure varying. CDR1 and CDR2 (germline): SGHNT, YENEEA. V was clipped by 5 bases and J by 2 bases, with 9 bases between them. CDR3 length: 13 amino acids. The TCR was taken from a human donor with classical Hodgkin lymphoma. Sequencing was performed on peripheral blood mononuclear cells (PBMCs), taken before the second cycle of nivolumab. J is TRBJ1-1 and V is TRBV11-3; D may be TRBD1 (6 bases). As DNA, the CDR3 is TGTGCCAGCAGCCCAGGGGTCAACACTGAAGCTTTCTTT. This translates into CASSPGVNTEAFF.